This T cell receptor (beta chain) is drawn from a study of radiotherapy plus CTLA-4 blockade in lung cancer. Study in general: Objective response was observed in about 19% of patients, and disease control in roughly 30%.

Overall study findings and caveats: Peripheral blood showed expansion of tumor-derived TCR clones after radiotherapy and ipilimumab.

Profiling relied on immunoSEQ multiplex PCR, and the TCRdb table lists in-frame clones only, not all of them. The repertoire holds 55,000 to 85,000 clones, with approximately 79% as singletons. Patients with chemo-refractory metastatic non-small-cell lung cancer received focal radiation plus CTLA-4 blockade with ipilimumab. In regard to this clone: Its antigen is unidentified.

The origin of this receptor is a human donor with non-small cell lung cancer whose response to radiotherapy plus ipilimumab could not be evaluated. Some clones in this sample may be carry-over from other donors' samples. The sample in question was peripheral blood, obtained from a patient treated with radiotherapy plus ipilimumab.

The CDR3 DNA follows: TGTGCCAGCTCACCACCCCAGGGGCGCAAGGACACTGAAGCTTTCTTT. It is translated as CASSPPQGRKDTEAFF. The chain carries TRBV18 and TRBJ1-1, with D maybe TRBD1 (6 bases). The CDR3 totals 16 residues. Germline CDR1 is KGHSH and CDR2 is LQKENI. V lost 0 bases to trimming and J lost 3 bases, with 14 bases between them.